This T cell receptor (beta chain) stems from a study of blood T cell repertoires in COVID-19. About the research overall: The United States, Italy and Spain provided the acute and convalescent COVID-19 samples. PBMCs, B-cell-depleted T cells, or T cells were the source of the cDNA or gDNA that made up the material.

The Seattle patients joined while their infection was active and were tracked longitudinally afterward. Assay used: immunoSEQ multiplex PCR; TCRdb lists only in-frame clones, some missing. The repertoire has over 150,000 clones, 85% to 90% of them found once; the top ten carry 2.5% to 3%. V lost 6 bases to trimming and J lost 4 bases; unmatched junction nucleotides: 5. The CDR3 runs to 13 residues. Germline V lookup: CDR1 SGHTA, CDR2 FQGNSA. This chain uses TRBV7-2 with TRBJ2-5; TRBD2 agrees at 7 bases. Sequenced: peripheral blood. The TCR comes from a woman aged 80 or older with COVID-19, enrolled during active disease. CDR3 amino acids: CASSISGGETQYF. CDR3 bases: TGTGCCAGCAGTATATCGGGAGGAGAGACCCAGTACTTC.